This note documents a single T cell receptor (beta chain) sequence. This specimen belongs to a study of blood T cell repertoires in COVID-19. The method was immunoSEQ multiplex PCR; TCRdb's version includes in-frame clones alone and lacks a portion of them. Of around 270,000 clones in the sample, about 85% were seen once. Trimming took 9 bases from V and 8 from J; bases not matched to a gene: 10. The CDR3 loop spans 15 amino acids. Germline V gene data show CDR1 as LNHDA and CDR2 as SQIVND (reference sequence). V usage is TRBV19 and J usage is TRBJ2-1; 13 bases match TRBD2. The sequence came from a human donor with COVID-19, enrolled during active disease. The donor label of this sample is uncertain. The sample taken for sequencing was peripheral blood. This CDR3 is CASNPGGLAGDEQFF. The CDR3 DNA is TGTGCCAGCAACCCCGGAGGACTAGCGGGGGATGAGCAGTTCTTC.